This TCR beta chain was identified in a study of CD8 T cells in ankylosing spondylitis. About this clonotype: Its antigen remains unidentified.

Researchers built TCR beta libraries using quantitative 5'-RACE with molecular barcodes. TCRdb reanalysed the 5' RACE reads using MiXCR and keeps one entry per CDR3 protein. The data contain about 130,000 distinct CDR3 sequences, 17% of them singletons. Study-level points and caveats: Within matched ankylosing spondylitis synovial fluid, disease-linked clones were reportedly significantly enriched. Seemingly distinctive of ankylosing spondylitis blood was a TCR beta motif formed by eight highly homologous variants. Disease-associated clonotypes exhibited CD8+ identity and were relatively infrequent in peripheral blood.

V shed 5 bases and J shed 9 bases, with 14 bases lying between them. Germline CDR1 SGHTA, CDR2 FQGNSA. CDR3 length: 12 residues. Sequencing was carried out using blood, either unsorted or a sorted T cell fraction (not recorded which). V usage is TRBV7-2 and J usage is TRBJ2-7; the D gene is possibly TRBD2 (5 bases). The TCR comes from a male donor with ankylosing spondylitis. CDR3 nucleotides: TGTGCCAGCAGCCCCGAGGGTGTGGCGCAGTACTTC. It yields the protein CASSPEGVAQYF.